The 31 T cell receptor beta chains in this list originate from one sample, sequenced in a study of T cells in Graves' hyperthyroidism and ophthalmopathy. The source material, RNA transcripts, was used to amplify TCR beta CDR3 regions. First-round RT-PCR of the TCR CDR3 relied on the HTBI primer set. TCRdb re-analysed the multiplex PCR reads in MiXCR, keeping a single row per CDR3 protein. The sample shows hundreds of thousands of distinct CDR3 sequences, roughly 15% of them seen only once. The specimen was blood. These receptors all stem from a middle-aged woman with Graves' ophthalmopathy.

This clonotype was seen at least ten times. The chain is built from TRBV7-9 and TRBJ2-5, with D possibly matching TRBD2 (7 bases). CDR1 and CDR2 from the germline V gene are SEHNR and FQNEAQ (reference sequence). V was cut by 3 bases and J by 2 bases, with 13 bases left in between. The CDR3 loop spans 15 amino acids. For the CDR3, the DNA is TGTGCCAGCAGCTTCGGGGGGCTCGGGCAAGAGACCCAGTACTTC. Translated, it gives CASSFGGLGQETQYF.

This clonotype was recorded many times. V and J are TRBV2 and TRBJ2-1; the match to TRBD2 covers 10 bases. Germline CDR1 and CDR2: SNHLY and FYNNEI. This CDR3 is 15 amino acids long. After removal of 7 bases from V and 4 bases from J, the junction contained 7 bases not matched to a gene. The CDR3 DNA is TGTGCCAGCACCCTAACTAGCGGGGCTTACAATGAGCAGTTCTTC. Protein product: CASTLTSGAYNEQFF.

In its sample, this clonotype was seen many times. This chain links TRBV29-1 with TRBJ1-2; D may be TRBD1 (6 bases). The CDR3 is made up of 13 amino acids. Germline CDR1 is SQVTM and CDR2 is ANQGSEA. CDR3 region: CSASGTPSYGYTF. CDR3 nucleotide sequence: TGCAGTGCGTCCGGGACACCTTCCTATGGCTACACCTTC.

The V and J genes are TRBV9 and TRBJ1-3, with D hard to call. There are 11 residues in the CDR3. Germline V gene lookup returns CDR1 SGDLS and CDR2 YYNGEE. Trimming removed 3 bases at V and 14 bases at J, with 12 bases between. The CDR3 nucleotides are TGTGCCAGCAGCGCGTCGGACCGTTTATATTTT. It is translated as CASSASDRLYF. Filled out from reference TRBV9 and TRBJ1-3, the complete variable domain reads DSGVTQTPKHLITATGQRVTLRCSPRSGDLSVYWYQQSLDQGLQFLIQYYNGEERAKGNILERFSAQQFPDLHSELNLSSLELGDSALYFCASSASDRLYFGEGSWLTVV.

This clonotype was seen ten or more times. The gene calls are TRBV27 and TRBJ2-7; tentatively, D is TRBD1 (6 bases). The CDR3 has 16 residues. V was cut by 2 bases and J by 2 bases, with 16 bases left in between. CDR1 and CDR2 from the germline V gene are MNHEY and SMNVEV (reference sequence). The DNA of the CDR3 is TGTGCCAGCAGTTTAAGGGGGAATGGACAGCCCTACGAGCAGTACTTC. Its translation is CASSLRGNGQPYEQYF.

This clonotype was found many times. This rearrangement joins TRBV4-3 to TRBJ1-1; D gene unclear. Trimming took 4 bases from V and 7 from J, leaving 16 bases between them. Germline CDR1 reads LGHNA; CDR2 reads YSLEER. This CDR3 is built from 14 residues. CDR3 loop: CASSPSGRPYEAFF. Here the CDR3 DNA reads TGCGCCAGCAGCCCCTCCGGACGGCCGTATGAAGCTTTCTTT.

This clonotype was picked up many times. The V gene is TRBV27, the J gene TRBJ2-7, with 8 positions matching TRBD2. The V segment lost 4 bases and the J segment 3 bases; nucleotides outside the gene matches: 11. Per the germline V gene, CDR1 is MNHEY and CDR2 is SMNVEV (reference sequence). The CDR3 spans 16 residues. As DNA, the CDR3 is TGTGCCAGCAGTTCACTTCCACTAAGCGGGAGCTACGAGCAGTACTTC. Translated: CASSSLPLSGSYEQYF.

The V gene is TRBV6-2 or TRBV6-3, the J gene TRBJ1-3; TRBD1 aligns across 9 bases. Germline assignment: CDR1 MNHEY and CDR2 SVGEGT. V shed 6 bases and J 4 bases; nucleotides not matched to a gene: 7. CDR3 length: 15 residues. CDR3 protein: CASSSDRGYGNTIYF. Written as DNA, the CDR3 is TGTGCCAGCAGCTCTGACAGGGGGTACGGAAACACCATATATTTT.

This clonotype has at least ten counts. This sequence joins TRBV12-3 or TRBV12-4 and TRBJ1-6, with a tentative D call TRBD1 (6 bases). The V and J ends lost 7 bases and 7 bases respectively, with 17 bases between them. CDR3 length: 15 residues. The CDR3 DNA follows: TGTGCCAGCACCCTTGGGACATTCCGAAATTCACCCCTCCACTTT. This encodes CASTLGTFRNSPLHF.

This clonotype was counted many times. The chain couples TRBV11-2 to TRBJ2-2; D gene unclear. Germline V CDR1 and CDR2: SGHAT, FQNNGV. V shed 0 bases and J shed 1 base, with 12 bases lying between them. The CDR3 is 17 residues long. This CDR3 is CASSLDSLRWNTGELFF. Here the CDR3 DNA reads TGTGCCAGCAGCTTAGATAGCCTTCGGTGGAACACCGGGGAGCTGTTTTTT.

This chain links TRBV7-3 with TRBJ2-5; D is perhaps TRBD1 or TRBD2 (6 bases each). This CDR3 contains 15 residues. V gave up 4 bases and J gave up 1 base, with 13 bases separating them. In germline, CDR1 is SGHTA, CDR2 FQGTGA. The CDR3 nucleotides are TGTGCCAGCAGCTCCGGGGGCAGGCTCCAAGAGACCCAGTACTTC. This gives the protein CASSSGGRLQETQYF.

This clonotype occurred many times. The V gene is TRBV11-2, the J gene TRBJ2-7; the D is unclear. The CDR3 is made up of 12 amino acids. Per the germline V gene, CDR1 is SGHAT and CDR2 is FQNNGV. Trimming stripped 2 bases from V and 5 bases from J, with 7 bases between. The CDR3 sequence: CASSLHGDEQYF. CDR3 DNA sequence: TGTGCCAGCAGCTTACACGGAGACGAGCAGTACTTC.

This clonotype was found many times. V usage is TRBV6-2 or TRBV6-3 and J usage is TRBJ1-1; 8 bases agree with TRBD1. The V gene end was trimmed by 6 bases and the J gene end by 4 bases; junction bases not matched to a gene: 4. This CDR3 has 13 amino acids. From germline, CDR1 is MNHEY and CDR2 SVGEGT. CDR3: CASSQGAVTEAFF. The CDR3 bases are TGTGCCAGCAGCCAGGGGGCGGTCACTGAAGCTTTCTTT.

As to this clonotype: It may be a read error: a sequence one base away is much more abundant. The chain links TRBV6-5 to TRBJ1-1; tentative D call: TRBD1 (6 bases). CDR3 length equals 14 residues. V lost 1 base to trimming and J lost 3 bases, with 9 bases between them. Per germline, CDR1 MNHEY and CDR2 SVGAGI. Written as DNA, the CDR3 is TGTGCCAGCAGTTACTTTAAGGGGGACACTGAAGCTTTCTTT. The encoded protein is CASSYFKGDTEAFF.

This clonotype occurred many times. The J gene is TRBJ1-1, the V gene TRBV28; D is possibly TRBD1 (5 bases). The germline V gene has CDR1 MDHEN and CDR2 SYDVKM. This CDR3 contains 15 residues. V was shortened by 0 bases and J by 1 base, with 9 bases between the two germline ends. This CDR3 is CASSLWTDANTEAFF. In nucleotides, the CDR3 is TGTGCCAGCAGTTTATGGACAGATGCGAACACTGAAGCTTTCTTT.

This clonotype was counted many times. A much larger clone sits a single nucleotide away, making a read error possible. V and J are TRBV30 and TRBJ2-5; D not resolved. CDR1 GTSNPN and CDR2 SVGIG come from the germline V gene (reference sequence). V was clipped by 0 bases and J by 4 bases, with 3 bases between them. The CDR3 extends over 11 amino acids. The CDR3 bases are TGTGCCTGGAGTGTGGCAGAGACCCAGTACTTC. Amino acids: CAWSVAETQYF.

This clonotype was seen repeatedly, ten times or more. This chain links TRBV7-8 with TRBJ1-1; D is unresolved. Germline values: CDR1 SGHVS, CDR2 FQNEAQ. This CDR3 region has 13 residues. Trimming took 1 base from V and 8 from J, leaving 11 bases between them. DNA for the CDR3: TGTGCCAGCAGCTTAGGGGATTCCAGGGAAGCTTTCTTT. It specifies CASSLGDSREAFF.

This clonotype has ten or more counts. V is TRBV20-1 and J is TRBJ2-7; D remains unclear. Germline V gene sequence: CDR1 DFQATT, CDR2 SNEGSKA (reference sequence). V was shortened by 3 bases and J by 2 bases, with 8 bases between the two germline ends. The CDR3 is 12 amino acids. The DNA for the CDR3 is TGCAGTGCTAGCCAGGAAACCTACGAGCAGTACTTC. This encodes CSASQETYEQYF.

The V and J genes are TRBV27 and TRBJ2-7; D may match TRBD1 or TRBD2 (6 bases each). CDR1 is MNHEY and CDR2 is SMNVEV in the germline V gene (reference sequence). This CDR3 is 15 amino acids long. V gave up 6 bases and J gave up 5 bases, with 20 bases separating them. The CDR3 reads CASSLGGSGSHEQYF. The CDR3 nucleotides are TGTGCCAGCAGCCTAGGGGGGTCAGGGTCCCACGAGCAGTACTTC.

This clonotype was counted ten times or more. The V and J genes are TRBV11-2 and TRBJ2-7, with D possibly TRBD2 on 6 matching bases. The CDR3 covers 14 residues. V shed 3 bases and J shed 5 bases, with 14 bases lying between them. CDR1 is SGHAT and CDR2 is FQNNGV in the germline V gene. Here the CDR3 DNA reads TGTGCCAGCAGCTTGCCGGGGGTCGACCACGAGCAGTACTTC. The encoded protein is CASSLPGVDHEQYF.

This clonotype came up many times. The CDR3 sequence: CASSLQSGVSYEQYF. As DNA, the CDR3 is TGTGCCAGCAGCCTACAATCCGGTGTTTCCTACGAGCAGTACTTC. The V call is TRBV16, the J call TRBJ2-7; the D is unclear. There are 15 residues in the CDR3. Trimming left V 4 bases short and J 1 base short, with 14 bases between. Germline loops: CDR1 KGHSY, CDR2 FQNENV.

This chain joins TRBV12-3 or TRBV12-4 and TRBJ2-3; perhaps TRBD2 as D (6 bases). This CDR3 spans 13 amino acids. The V end was cut by 7 bases, the J end by 5 bases, with 13 bases between. CDR3 bases: TGTGCCAGCAACGTCCGGGGACTAGATACGCAGTATTTT. Translated, it gives CASNVRGLDTQYF.

This clonotype was counted a few times. This sequence joins TRBV11-2 and TRBJ2-1, with 7 bases fitting TRBD2. V gave up 3 bases and J gave up 5 bases; unmatched junction bases: 4. CDR3 length equals 14 residues. Germline CDR1 is SGHAT and CDR2 is FQNNGV. The CDR3 is CASSFQRGNNEQFF. In nucleotides, the CDR3 is TGTGCCAGCAGCTTTCAGCGGGGTAACAATGAGCAGTTCTTC.

In its sample, this clonotype was seen many times. The V gene is TRBV29-1, the J gene TRBJ1-2, with D possibly matching TRBD1 (6 bases). Germline assignment: CDR1 SQVTM and CDR2 ANQGSEA. V lost 5 bases and J lost 4, with 14 bases in between. This CDR3 contains 13 residues. The CDR3 nucleotides read TGCAGCGTTCAACAGGGTTTAGGCTATGGCTACACCTTC. It encodes CSVQQGLGYGYTF.

The chain recombines TRBV5-8 with TRBJ2-3, with 11 bases identical to TRBD2. V lost 2 bases, J lost 1 base, and 9 bases stayed unmatched. The CDR3 loop spans 18 amino acids. The germline gives CDR1 SGHTS, CDR2 YDEGEE. The CDR3 loop reads CASSLGEKLAGGTDTQYF. The CDR3, as DNA: TGTGCCAGCAGCTTAGGGGAAAAACTAGCGGGAGGCACAGATACGCAGTATTTT.

V is TRBV3-1 and J is TRBJ2-5; tentative D call: TRBD1 (6 bases). The CDR3 runs 13 residues. V dropped 5 bases and J dropped 5 bases, with 12 bases sitting between them. Germline V gives CDR1 LGHDT, CDR2 YNNKEL (reference sequence). The CDR3 loop reads CASSKRDKETQYF. The CDR3 DNA sequence: TGTGCCAGCAGCAAAAGGGACAAGGAGACCCAGTACTTC.

This clonotype occurred many times. The V call is TRBV29-1, the J call TRBJ2-3, with no clear D. Trimming cost V 6 bases and J 5 bases, with 6 bases left between them. The V gene's germline CDR1 is SQVTM and CDR2 ANQGSEA. The CDR3 loop spans 10 amino acids. The chain's CDR3 is CSVALDTQYF. CDR3 coding DNA: TGCAGCGTGGCATTAGATACGCAGTATTTT.

In this sample, this clonotype turned up many times. The chain uses TRBV7-9 and TRBJ1-1, with 10 bases lining up with TRBD1. This CDR3 has 16 residues. Germline CDR1 reads SEHNR; CDR2 reads FQNEAQ (reference sequence). V dropped 5 bases and J dropped 4; count of bases not matched to a gene: 10. The CDR3 DNA follows: TGTGCCAGCAGCATCTACAGGACAGGGGGAGGCACTGAAGCTTTCTTT. Translated: CASSIYRTGGGTEAFF. The entire variable domain, with the rest obtained from reference TRBV7-9 and TRBJ1-1, is as follows: DTGVSQNPRHKITKRGQNVTFRCDPISEHNRLYWYRQTLGQGPEFLTYFQNEAQLEKSRLLSDRFSAERPKGSFSTLEIQRTEQGDSAMYLCASSIYRTGGGTEAFFGQGTRLTVV.

The chain couples TRBV11-2 to TRBJ2-7, with D tentatively TRBD1 (5 bases). V shed 6 bases and J shed 2 bases, with 17 bases lying between them. Germline assignment: CDR1 SGHAT and CDR2 FQNNGV. The CDR3 runs 15 residues. The CDR3 region is CASSLYRTSAYEQYF. CDR3 in DNA: TGTGCCAGCAGTTTGTATAGGACATCCGCCTACGAGCAGTACTTC.

This clonotype occurred many times. The chain joins TRBV6-1 to TRBJ2-7, with TRBD2 matching 14 bases. The junction had 5 bases not matched to a gene; V was cut back by 5 bases and J by 5 bases. The germline V gene encodes CDR1 MNHNS and CDR2 SASEGT. The CDR3 extends over 15 amino acids. CDR3 region: CASSPGLAGVDEQYF. As DNA, the CDR3 is TGTGCCAGCAGTCCGGGACTAGCGGGAGTCGACGAGCAGTACTTC.

This clonotype was recorded a few times. The rearrangement uses TRBV12-3 or TRBV12-4 and TRBJ2-7; TRBD2 agrees at 8 bases. The CDR3 consists of 15 residues. Trimming cost V 7 bases and J 5 bases; bases outside gene matches: 13. The CDR3 spells CASISPGGGADEQYF. The DNA for the CDR3 is TGTGCCAGCATAAGCCCGGGGGGGGGCGCGGACGAGCAGTACTTC.